One sample yielded the 28 T cell receptor beta chains listed below, sequenced in a study of technical replicates of blood from four donors. The assay was immunoSEQ multiplex PCR, and TCRdb's table has in-frame clones only and misses some. This table has approximately 94,000 clones, about 95% appearing once. Sequences were obtained from T cells isolated from PBMCs. Source of these receptors: a human donor in good health.

The chain recombines TRBV5-1 with TRBJ2-6, with 7 bases matching TRBD1. V was clipped by 0 bases and J by 4 bases; unmatched bases: 10. Per germline, CDR1 SGHRS and CDR2 YFSETQ. This CDR3 contains 18 residues. The CDR3 DNA follows: TGCGCCAGCAGCTTGGTAGTGGGCACAGGGGACGGGGCCAACGTCCTGACTTTC. Translating gives CASSLVVGTGDGANVLTF.

V usage is TRBV9 and J usage is TRBJ2-3, with TRBD2 matching over 7 bases. The V and J ends lost 0 bases and 0 bases, in that order; junction bases with no gene match: 10. The CDR3 extends over 18 amino acids. The germline CDR1 and CDR2 sequences are SGDLS and YYNGEE. As DNA, the CDR3 is TGTGCCAGCAGCGTAGGTCCTAGCGGAGGCACTAGCACAGATACGCAGTATTTT. This gives the protein CASSVGPSGGTSTDTQYF.

The chain combines TRBV7-2 with TRBJ2-3; 14 nucleotides match TRBD2. The CDR3 sequence is 15 residues long. V lost 2 bases, J lost 6 bases, and 1 base stayed unmatched. CDR1 is SGHTA, CDR2 FQGNSA, per germline. CDR3 loop: CASSLRTSGRDTQYF. The CDR3 coding sequence is TGTGCCAGCAGCTTACGGACTAGCGGGAGGGATACGCAGTATTTT. Using reference TRBV7-2 and TRBJ2-3 for the parts outside the CDR3, the full variable domain is GAGVSQSPSNKVTEKGKDVELRCDPISGHTALYWYRQSLGQGLEFLIYFQGNSAPDKSGLPSDRFSAERTGGSVSTLTIQRTQQEDSAVYLCASSLRTSGRDTQYFGPGTRLTVL.

The J gene is TRBJ1-1, the V gene TRBV6-5; D is uncertain. The CDR3 loop spans 14 amino acids. V dropped 6 bases and J dropped 5 bases, with 16 bases sitting between them. In germline, CDR1 is MNHEY, CDR2 SVGAGI. The CDR3 is CASRPIAGETEAFF. The CDR3 nucleotides read TGTGCCAGCAGGCCAATAGCGGGAGAGACTGAAGCTTTCTTT.

The J gene is TRBJ2-7, the V gene TRBV7-2; 11 bases map to TRBD2. Trimming removed 5 bases from V and 2 bases from J; junction bases left unmatched: 5. There are 15 residues in the CDR3. CDR1 is SGHTA, CDR2 FQGNSA, per germline. CDR3 in amino acids: CASSTLAGGAYEQYF. In DNA form, the CDR3 reads TGTGCCAGCAGCACGCTAGCGGGAGGAGCCTACGAGCAGTACTTC.

This sequence joins TRBV7-9 and TRBJ1-5, with D perhaps matching TRBD1 (5 bases). Trimming removed 5 bases from V and 4 bases from J, with 9 bases in between. Germline V CDR1 and CDR2: SEHNR, FQNEAQ (reference sequence). This CDR3 is 13 amino acids long. The CDR3 spells CASSGAANQPQHF. CDR3 bases: TGTGCCAGCAGCGGGGCAGCTAATCAGCCCCAGCATTTT.

The chain recombines TRBV28 with TRBJ1-2; D possibly corresponds to TRBD1 (6 bases). The CDR3 runs 14 residues. V was trimmed by 6 bases and J by 4 bases, leaving 15 bases between them. The germline V gene encodes CDR1 MDHEN and CDR2 SYDVKM. DNA for the CDR3: TGTGCCAGCAGCCTCAGGGGCCCTACCTATGGCTACACCTTC. As protein: CASSLRGPTYGYTF.

V usage is TRBV4-1 and J usage is TRBJ1-5; the match to TRBD1 covers 9 bases. V gave up 0 bases and J gave up 0 bases; unmatched junction bases: 6. The CDR3 runs to 18 residues. Germline CDR1 and CDR2: MGHRA and YSYEKL. The CDR3 bases are TGCGCCAGCAGCCAAGAGGACAGGGGAGGATATAGCAATCAGCCCCAGCATTTT. Its protein is CASSQEDRGGYSNQPQHF.

The V gene is TRBV7-3, the J gene TRBJ2-2; tentatively, D is TRBD2 (6 bases). Germline V gives CDR1 SGHTA, CDR2 FQGTGA. The V end was cut by 8 bases, the J end by 4 bases, with 11 bases between. The CDR3 is 13 amino acids. The CDR3 sequence is CASQLAATGELFF. The CDR3 DNA is TGTGCCAGCCAACTAGCCGCCACCGGGGAGCTGTTTTTT.

CDR3 in amino acids: CASSLGQGPNYGYTF. CDR3 coding DNA: TGTGCCAGCAGCCTTGGACAGGGCCCTAACTATGGCTACACCTTC. The chain is built from TRBV11-2 and TRBJ1-2, with 8 positions matching TRBD1. The V gene end was trimmed by 5 bases and the J gene end by 0 bases; junction bases not matched to a gene: 5. The CDR3 runs 15 residues. The germline V gene encodes CDR1 SGHAT and CDR2 FQNNGV. Full variable domain (remainder filled in from reference TRBV11-2 and TRBJ1-2): EAGVAQSPRYKIIEKRQSVAFWCNPISGHATLYWYQQILGQGPKLLIQFQNNGVVDDSQLPKDRFSAERLKGVDSTLKIQPAKLEDSAVYLCASSLGQGPNYGYTFGSGTRLTVV.

The chain links TRBV15 to TRBJ2-5, with D unclear. The CDR3 has 15 residues. Deletions cut 4 bases from V and 5 bases from J, with 17 bases between. CDR1 is LNHNV and CDR2 is YYDKDF in the germline V gene (reference sequence). CDR3 loop: CATSIYRGFIETQYF. Written as DNA, the CDR3 is TGTGCCACCAGCATCTACCGCGGATTTATCGAGACCCAGTACTTC.

This chain connects TRBV15 to TRBJ2-1; D is possibly TRBD2 (5 bases). Trimming took 4 bases from V and 6 from J, leaving 7 bases between them. The CDR3 consists of 12 residues. In germline, CDR1 is LNHNV, CDR2 YYDKDF (reference sequence). As DNA, the CDR3 is TGTGCCACCAGCAAGCGGAGCAATGAGCAGTTCTTC. Amino acids: CATSKRSNEQFF.

The chain recombines TRBV2 with TRBJ1-1; TRBD1 matches at 9 bases. V lost 4 bases and J lost 7; bases outside the gene matches: 7. The germline gives CDR1 SNHLY, CDR2 FYNNEI. The CDR3 runs to 14 residues. The CDR3 here is CASSVVQGAVEAFF. The CDR3 region has the DNA TGTGCCAGCAGTGTCGTACAGGGGGCGGTTGAAGCTTTCTTT.

This clone came up once. The chain recombines TRBV5-1 with TRBJ2-5, with TRBD1 matching over 8 bases. After removal of 4 bases from V and 3 bases from J, the junction contained 5 bases not matched to a gene. CDR3 length: 14 residues. Germline CDR1 SGHRS, CDR2 YFSETQ. The CDR3 protein is CASSLQGGEETQYF. The CDR3 DNA reads as TGCGCCAGCAGCCTACAGGGGGGCGAAGAGACCCAGTACTTC. Combining the CDR3 with reference TRBV5-1 and TRBJ2-5 gives the whole variable domain KAGVTQTPRYLIKTRGQQVTLSCSPISGHRSVSWYQQTPGQGLQFLFEYFSETQRNKGNFPGRFSGRQFSNSRSEMNVSTLELGDSALYLCASSLQGGEETQYFGPGTRLLVL.

The V call is TRBV6-5, the J call TRBJ1-2; possible D gene TRBD1, 6 bases. Germline values: CDR1 MNHEY, CDR2 SVGAGI. V shed 5 bases and J shed 7 bases, with 14 bases lying between them. This CDR3 comprises 13 residues. CDR3 in DNA: TGTGCCAGCAGTCGGACAGCCGGGGTTGGCTACACCTTC. Its protein is CASSRTAGVGYTF.

This chain links TRBV9 with TRBJ2-1, with 7 bases fitting TRBD2. After removal of 0 bases from V and 2 bases from J, the junction contained 14 bases not matched to a gene. Germline assignment: CDR1 SGDLS and CDR2 YYNGEE. The CDR3 is 19 residues long. The CDR3 nucleotides read TGTGCCAGCAGCGTAGATTTAAGAGGTGGGAGGGCCACCTACAATGAGCAGTTCTTC. Protein: CASSVDLRGGRATYNEQFF. Full variable domain (outside the CDR3, taken from reference TRBV9 and TRBJ2-1): DSGVTQTPKHLITATGQRVTLRCSPRSGDLSVYWYQQSLDQGLQFLIQYYNGEERAKGNILERFSAQQFPDLHSELNLSSLELGDSALYFCASSVDLRGGRATYNEQFFGPGTRLTVL.

This rearrangement joins TRBV30 to TRBJ1-4; no clear D gene. The V end was cut by 1 base, the J end by 5 bases, with 11 bases between. Germline-derived CDR1 and CDR2 are GTSNPN and SVGIG (reference sequence). This CDR3 region has 14 residues. The DNA of the CDR3 is TGTGCCTGGAGTGCGGTGGGTAGCAATGAAAAACTGTTTTTT. Protein: CAWSAVGSNEKLFF.

The rearrangement joins TRBV28 to TRBJ1-1; TRBD1 matches at 7 bases. The CDR3 covers 14 residues. The V segment lost 5 bases and the J segment 4 bases; nucleotides outside the gene matches: 7. Per germline, CDR1 MDHEN and CDR2 SYDVKM. CDR3 sequence: CASSAVTGVTEAFF. CDR3 in DNA: TGTGCCAGCAGTGCCGTAACAGGGGTCACTGAAGCTTTCTTT.

This sequence joins TRBV5-1 and TRBJ1-1, with D tentatively TRBD1 (6 bases). The CDR3 totals 15 residues. Germline values: CDR1 SGHRS, CDR2 YFSETQ. V lost 4 bases and J 5 bases, leaving 18 bases between the germline ends. The CDR3: CASSPPGASRTEAFF. CDR3 DNA sequence: TGCGCCAGCAGCCCGCCAGGGGCGTCGAGAACTGAAGCTTTCTTT.

This chain uses TRBV7-9 with TRBJ1-4; D not resolved. The V end was cut by 6 bases, the J end by 3 bases, with 20 bases between. From germline, CDR1 is SEHNR and CDR2 FQNEAQ (reference sequence). This CDR3 has 17 amino acids. This CDR3 reads CASRPGRPSDANEKLFF. CDR3 sequence (DNA): TGTGCCAGCAGACCCGGGAGACCTTCGGACGCTAATGAAAAACTGTTTTTT.

This clone appeared a single time. This chain joins TRBV29-1 and TRBJ2-7; 9 nucleotides agree with TRBD1. Trimming cost V 4 bases and J 6 bases; bases outside gene matches: 10. Germline CDR1 SQVTM, CDR2 ANQGSEA. This CDR3 spans 14 amino acids. The chain's CDR3 is CSVAGTGISGEQYF. DNA for the CDR3: TGCAGCGTTGCCGGGACAGGGATTTCAGGCGAGCAGTACTTC.

The V call is TRBV10-3, the J call TRBJ2-1; weak D call: TRBD1 (6 bases). From germline, CDR1 is ENHRY and CDR2 SYGVKD. Trimming left V 4 bases short and J 10 bases short, with 17 bases between. The CDR3 length is 14 residues. CDR3 sequence (DNA): TGTGCCATCAGTGCCAATACAGGGTCGCGGGAGCAGTTCTTC. The encoded protein is CAISANTGSREQFF.

This clone appeared once. The V and J genes are TRBV6-1 and TRBJ2-2, with 8 nucleotides matching TRBD1. The CDR3 is 15 residues long. Germline V CDR1 and CDR2: MNHNS, SASEGT. V gave up 3 bases and J gave up 7 bases; unmatched junction bases: 7. The CDR3 region is CASSDPTGAVGELFF. CDR3 in DNA: TGTGCCAGCAGTGACCCGACAGGGGCGGTCGGGGAGCTGTTTTTT.

This chain joins TRBV5-6 and TRBJ2-3, with 7 bases aligning to TRBD2. The V segment lost 2 bases and the J segment 3 bases; nucleotides outside the gene matches: 12. Germline assignment: CDR1 SGHDT and CDR2 YYEEEE. The CDR3 sequence is 17 residues long. The CDR3 DNA sequence: TGTGCCAGCAGCTTACTACCCGGGACTACACCAACAGATACGCAGTATTTT. Translating gives CASSLLPGTTPTDTQYF.

The rearrangement links TRBV9 to TRBJ2-4; tentatively, D is TRBD2 (6 bases). Deletions cut 3 bases from V and 1 base from J, with 20 bases between. The CDR3 is 18 amino acids. CDR1 and CDR2 from the germline V gene are SGDLS and YYNGEE. This CDR3 reads CASSGGSGSLGAKNIQYF. The CDR3 DNA follows: TGTGCCAGCAGCGGCGGTAGCGGATCCTTGGGGGCCAAAAACATTCAGTACTTC.

The chain recombines TRBV11-3 with TRBJ2-3, with 9 bases aligning to TRBD1. Germline CDR1 and CDR2: SGHNT and YENEEA. There are 17 residues in the CDR3. Losses at the gene ends were 2 bases for V and 1 base for J; bases not matched to a gene: 7. This chain's CDR3 is CASSLRRGQGRTDTQYF. CDR3 DNA: TGTGCCAGCAGCTTAAGAAGGGGACAGGGTCGCACAGATACGCAGTATTTT.

The chain joins TRBV5-8 to TRBJ2-7; no reliable D call. In germline, CDR1 is SGHTS, CDR2 YDEGEE. V gave up 2 bases and J gave up 4 bases, with 7 bases separating them. There are 12 residues in the CDR3. CDR3 region: CASSFGLYEQYF. For the CDR3, the DNA is TGTGCCAGCAGCTTCGGGTTATACGAGCAGTACTTC.

This clone appeared a single time. Different DNA sequences within this sample yield the same CDR3. The chain links TRBV7-9 to TRBJ1-5; D not resolved. Trimming took off 4 bases at V and 0 bases at J, with 7 bases between the two ends. The CDR3 sequence is 14 residues long. The germline V gene encodes CDR1 SEHNR and CDR2 FQNEAQ (reference sequence). The chain's CDR3 is CASSSDISNQPQHF. CDR3 nucleotides: TGTGCCAGCAGCTCTGACATTAGCAATCAGCCCCAGCATTTT.